One T cell receptor beta chain is described in this entry. CDR1 and CDR2 (germline): MRHNA, SNTAGT. The V gene end was trimmed by 6 bases and the J gene end by 6 bases; junction bases not matched to a gene: 8. CDR3 length equals 15 residues. These data originate in a study of blood T cell repertoires in COVID-19. On the study more broadly: Samples of COVID-19 (acute and convalescent) were obtained from the United States, Italy and Spain. Sources were T cells, B-cell-depleted T cells, or PBMCs; the material itself was cDNA or gDNA.

Original processing methods: The authors estimated nucleated cell counts from reference gene primer amplification. The data were produced by immunoSEQ multiplex PCR, yet TCRdb's version contains in-frame clones alone and is incomplete. Clone size and the V and J calls come from that table; the DNA yielded D and trimming. Counted here are 200,000 to 250,000 clones, 75% to 90% occurring once; the ten biggest clones make up less than 4%. Sequencing was done on a sample of peripheral blood. This clonotype originated in a young woman who had recovered from COVID-19. V usage is TRBV6-4 and J usage is TRBJ2-1, with TRBD2 identical over 10 bases. The CDR3 DNA follows: TGTGCCAGCAGACTGACTAGCGGGCCTGGCAATGAGCAGTTCTTC. Its translation is CASRLTSGPGNEQFF.